Presented here are 29 T cell receptor beta chains from one specimen sequenced in a study of blood T cell repertoires in COVID-19. Clones were sequenced by immunoSEQ multiplex PCR, and TCRdb holds only the in-frame ones, with some missing. The sample records 73,000 or so clones, about 83% being singletons. The source material was peripheral blood. Receptor source: a middle-aged man with active COVID-19.

The V gene is TRBV28, the J gene TRBJ1-2; possible D gene TRBD1, 5 bases. V lost 5 bases, J lost 8 bases, and 15 bases lay in between. In germline, CDR1 is MDHEN, CDR2 SYDVKM. This CDR3 region has 13 residues. CDR3 region: CASSPGRGGGYTF. The CDR3 DNA sequence: TGTGCCAGCAGTCCAGGAAGGGGAGGGGGCTACACCTTC.

The chain links TRBV9 to TRBJ1-2; TRBD1 agrees at 7 bases. The V segment lost 3 bases and the J segment 3 bases; nucleotides outside the gene matches: 8. Germline V gives CDR1 SGDLS, CDR2 YYNGEE. The CDR3 covers 15 residues. CDR3 residues: CASSDGLDRDYGYTF. CDR3 nucleotide sequence: TGTGCCAGCAGCGACGGTCTCGACAGGGACTATGGCTACACCTTC. Based on the CDR3 plus reference TRBV9 and TRBJ1-2, the full variable domain is DSGVTQTPKHLITATGQRVTLRCSPRSGDLSVYWYQQSLDQGLQFLIQYYNGEERAKGNILERFSAQQFPDLHSELNLSSLELGDSALYFCASSDGLDRDYGYTFGSGTRLTVV.

This CDR3 is CASSFQWGGETQYF. As DNA, the CDR3 is TGTGCCAGCAGCTTTCAATGGGGGGGGGAGACCCAGTACTTC. V gene TRBV7-2 combines with J gene TRBJ2-5; 7 bases align to TRBD2. V dropped 3 bases and J dropped 5; count of bases not matched to a gene: 6. Germline V gene sequence: CDR1 SGHTA, CDR2 FQGNSA. This CDR3 is built from 14 residues. Full variable domain (remainder filled in from reference TRBV7-2 and TRBJ2-5): GAGVSQSPSNKVTEKGKDVELRCDPISGHTALYWYRQSLGQGLEFLIYFQGNSAPDKSGLPSDRFSAERTGGSVSTLTIQRTQQEDSAVYLCASSFQWGGETQYFGPGTRLLVL.

CDR3 DNA sequence: TGTGCCAGCAGCTTTAGAAGGGGGGGTGCCTATGGCTACACCTTC. This gives the protein CASSFRRGGAYGYTF. The gene calls are TRBV5-5 and TRBJ1-2; possible D gene TRBD1, 6 bases. The CDR3 has 15 residues. Trimming took 2 bases from V and 4 from J, leaving 15 bases between them. The germline gives CDR1 SGHKS, CDR2 YYEKEE (reference sequence).

The sample holds one count of this clone. V gene TRBV9 combines with J gene TRBJ2-2; tentatively, D is TRBD1 (5 bases). The CDR3 contains 14 residues. Between the trimmed V and J ends, which lost 3 bases and 3 bases, there was a span of 9 bases. From germline, CDR1 is SGDLS and CDR2 YYNGEE. The CDR3 sequence is CASSGTTDTGELFF. The CDR3 coding sequence is TGTGCCAGCAGCGGAACGACAGACACCGGGGAGCTGTTTTTT.

This chain joins TRBV11-3 and TRBJ2-5; 8 bases line up with TRBD1. The V gene end was trimmed by 6 bases and the J gene end by 7 bases; junction bases not matched to a gene: 7. Per germline, CDR1 SGHNT and CDR2 YENEEA. This CDR3 comprises 13 residues. The DNA of the CDR3 is TGTGCCAGCAGTTTGGACAGGGAGACGACCCAGTACTTC. Amino acid sequence: CASSLDRETTQYF.

The count of this clone is one. This chain joins TRBV18 and TRBJ2-2; a weak D match, TRBD1 (6 bases). Germline V gives CDR1 KGHSH, CDR2 LQKENI. This CDR3 comprises 15 residues. V was pared by 2 bases and J by 3 bases, with 10 bases between. CDR3: CASSPDRLDTGELFF. CDR3 DNA sequence: TGTGCCAGCTCACCAGACAGGTTGGACACCGGGGAGCTGTTTTTT.

This clone came up a few times. The J gene is TRBJ1-6, the V gene TRBV7-3, with D perhaps matching TRBD1 (5 bases). Per germline, CDR1 SGHTA and CDR2 FQGTGA. The CDR3 consists of 15 residues. V lost 5 bases to trimming and J lost 10 bases, with 18 bases between them. The CDR3 loop reads CASSLWGDWGSPLHF. The CDR3 DNA is TGTGCCAGCAGCCTTTGGGGGGATTGGGGATCACCCCTCCACTTT. The full variable domain, in which reference TRBV7-3 and TRBJ1-6 provide the parts outside the CDR3, is GAGVSQTPSNKVTEKGKYVELRCDPISGHTALYWYRQSLGQGPEFLIYFQGTGAADDSGLPNDRFFAVRPEGSVSTLKIQRTERGDSAVYLCASSLWGDWGSPLHFGNGTRLTVT.

The V and J genes are TRBV5-1 and TRBJ2-7; 7 bases are a match to TRBD2. This CDR3 region has 17 residues. Unmatched junction bases numbered 15, after V lost 4 bases and J lost 2 bases. Germline CDR1 and CDR2: SGHRS and YFSETQ. As DNA, the CDR3 is TGCGCCAGCAGCGGGGGGGGAGCAACTCCCCAGGCCTACGAGCAGTACTTC. It specifies CASSGGGATPQAYEQYF.

This clone appeared a single time. This chain connects TRBV29-1 to TRBJ1-2; the match to TRBD1 covers 7 bases. CDR3 length: 13 amino acids. Germline V gene lookup returns CDR1 SQVTM and CDR2 ANQGSEA. The trim removed 0 bases at V and 5 bases at J, leaving 3 bases unmatched. Here the CDR3 reads CSVEDARGYGYTF. CDR3 coding DNA: TGCAGCGTTGAAGATGCCAGGGGGTATGGCTACACCTTC.

This chain links TRBV4-3 with TRBJ2-2; 9 nucleotides match TRBD2. CDR3 length equals 18 residues. V was pared by 0 bases and J by 3 bases, with 8 bases of the junction left unmatched. Germline V gene lookup returns CDR1 LGHNA and CDR2 YSLEER. CDR3: CASSQDPAGGPDTGELFF. The CDR3 coding sequence is TGCGCCAGCAGCCAAGATCCGGCGGGAGGGCCAGACACCGGGGAGCTGTTTTTT.

Points on this clone: The junction shows a germline mismatch at one end, possibly a read error. The chain employs TRBV7-7 and TRBJ2-2; 8 bases are shared with TRBD1. The CDR3 loop spans 15 amino acids. The germline V gene has CDR1 SSHAT and CDR2 FNYEAQ (reference sequence). The CDR3 DNA reads as TGTGCTAGCAGTTTCCAGGGGGCCGACACCGGGGAGCTGTTTTTT. Translating it yields CASSFQGADTGELFF.

This clone has more than one count but fewer than ten. The chain is built from TRBV29-1 and TRBJ2-3, with TRBD2 matching 15 bases. Germline CDR1 SQVTM, CDR2 ANQGSEA. Unmatched junction bases numbered 4, after V lost 5 bases and J lost 1 base. The CDR3 sequence is 16 residues long. The CDR3 loop reads CSVWTSGRAGTDTQYF. CDR3 nucleotides: TGCAGCGTTTGGACTAGCGGGAGGGCGGGCACAGATACGCAGTATTTT.

V and J are TRBV19 and TRBJ2-1, with 13 bases identical to TRBD2. V lost 5 bases, J lost 9 bases, and 7 bases stayed unmatched. Germline assignment: CDR1 LNHDA and CDR2 SQIVND (reference sequence). CDR3 length equals 15 residues. The CDR3 DNA reads TGTGCCAGTAGTTCACGGACTAGCGGGAGCAGTGAGCAGTTCTTC. Amino acids: CASSSRTSGSSEQFF.

The chain is built from TRBV10-1 and TRBJ2-3; D perhaps matches TRBD1 (6 bases). Trimming left V 0 bases short and J 9 bases short, with 10 bases between. This CDR3 comprises 13 residues. Germline V gene sequence: CDR1 WNHNN, CDR2 SYGVQD (reference sequence). Here the CDR3 DNA reads TGCGCCAGCAGTGAGTCTGAAGGGGGAACGCAGTATTTT. It codes for CASSESEGGTQYF.

The chain carries TRBV4-3 and TRBJ2-1; 13 bases align to TRBD2. The CDR3 loop spans 15 amino acids. V was pared by 3 bases and J by 5 bases, with 1 base of the junction left unmatched. Germline lookup yields CDR1 LGHNA and CDR2 YSLEER. CDR3 nucleotides: TGCGCCAGCAGCCACGGGACTAGCGGGAACAATGAGCAGTTCTTC. It specifies CASSHGTSGNNEQFF.

This rearrangement joins TRBV10-3 to TRBJ2-7; TRBD2 matches at 15 bases. CDR3 length equals 16 residues. The V gene's germline CDR1 is ENHRY and CDR2 SYGVKD. The V and J ends lost 6 bases and 2 bases, in that order; junction bases with no gene match: 5. The CDR3 DNA reads as TGTGCCATCAGGGGGACTAGCGGGAGGAACGCCTACGAGCAGTACTTC. This sequence encodes CAIRGTSGRNAYEQYF.

This chain connects TRBV2 to TRBJ2-7, with 10 bases matching TRBD1. Germline lookup yields CDR1 SNHLY and CDR2 FYNNEI. The CDR3 length is 14 residues. V gave up 5 bases and J gave up 3 bases; unmatched junction bases: 4. CDR3 nucleotide sequence: TGTGCCAGCAGTCGGGGACAGGGGATCTACGAGCAGTACTTC. It is translated as CASSRGQGIYEQYF.

This chain links TRBV10-3 with TRBJ2-5, with D maybe TRBD2 (6 bases). CDR3 length: 15 residues. Per germline, CDR1 ENHRY and CDR2 SYGVKD. V lost 3 bases and J lost 5, with 16 bases in between. In DNA form, the CDR3 reads TGTGCCATCAGTGATAGCGGAGATCTCGGTGAGACCCAGTACTTC. Translation: CAISDSGDLGETQYF.

The chain joins TRBV6-2 or TRBV6-3 to TRBJ1-1; D is possibly TRBD1 (5 bases). This CDR3 spans 14 amino acids. V was clipped by 0 bases and J by 4 bases, with 9 bases between them. Germline V gene lookup returns CDR1 MNHEY and CDR2 SVGEGT. The CDR3 DNA reads TGTGCCAGCAGTTACTCGGGGGGTGGCACTGAAGCTTTCTTT. Translating gives CASSYSGGGTEAFF.

The table lists this clone with a count of one. The chain couples TRBV5-4 to TRBJ2-7; TRBD2 matches at 7 bases. The length of the CDR3 is 14 residues. The J segment lost 3 bases and the V segment lost 5 bases, leaving 8 bases of the junction unmatched. Germline loops: CDR1 SGHNT, CDR2 YYREEE (reference sequence). CDR3 nucleotides: TGTGCCAGCAGTCGGGGGGACGCCTTCTACGAGCAGTACTTC. Its translation is CASSRGDAFYEQYF.

The gene calls are TRBV9 and TRBJ2-1, with 9 bases identical to TRBD1. In germline, CDR1 is SGDLS, CDR2 YYNGEE. V dropped 4 bases and J dropped 2; count of bases not matched to a gene: 13. The CDR3 sequence is 18 residues long. The CDR3 is CASSLNPSQGAAYNEQFF. The DNA for the CDR3 is TGTGCCAGCAGCCTAAATCCATCACAGGGGGCGGCCTACAATGAGCAGTTCTTC.

J is TRBJ2-2 and V is TRBV4-1; 10 nucleotides agree with TRBD2. This CDR3 region has 20 residues. Germline assignment: CDR1 MGHRA and CDR2 YSYEKL. Germline trimming cut 4 bases from V and 0 bases from J; bases unmatched to any gene: 14. Here the CDR3 reads CASSRAPLGLAEPNTGELFF. Written as DNA, the CDR3 is TGCGCCAGCAGCCGAGCACCTCTCGGACTAGCGGAGCCGAACACCGGGGAGCTGTTTTTT.

This clone was picked up many times. The CDR3 sequence: CASSLEGGSTDTQYF. CDR3 DNA: TGCGCCAGCAGCTTGGAGGGCGGGAGCACAGATACGCAGTATTTT. The V gene is TRBV5-1, the J gene TRBJ2-3; possible D gene TRBD2, 5 bases. The CDR3 totals 15 residues. The germline V and J ends were trimmed by 0 bases and 0 bases, with 8 bases remaining between them. Germline V gene data show CDR1 as SGHRS and CDR2 as YFSETQ.

This clone was observed once. The rearrangement joins TRBV21-1 to TRBJ2-7; the table calls TRBD2, which could not be checked here. TRBV21-1 is designated a pseudogene. The CDR3 has 16 amino acids. In DNA form, the CDR3 reads TGTGCCAGCAGCAAAGGGGGGGGAGAGAACTCCTACGAGCAGTACTTC. It encodes CASSKGGGENSYEQYF.

The gene calls are TRBV27 and TRBJ1-1, with D hard to call. The CDR3 covers 14 residues. Germline V CDR1 and CDR2: MNHEY, SMNVEV (reference sequence). The ends were cut back, 8 bases at V and 2 bases at J, with 15 bases in the middle. CDR3 sequence (DNA): TGTGCCAGCCGTCGCCCGGGAGGAAACACTGAAGCTTTCTTT. Translation: CASRRPGGNTEAFF.

This rearrangement joins TRBV20-1 to TRBJ2-2, with 9 bases identical to TRBD2. After removal of 3 bases from V and 5 bases from J, the junction contained 4 bases not matched to a gene. The CDR3 length is 14 residues. The germline V gene encodes CDR1 DFQATT and CDR2 SNEGSKA (reference sequence). Here the CDR3 DNA reads TGCAGTGCTAGTAGGCTAGCGGGAACCGGGGAGCTGTTTTTT. Protein sequence: CSASRLAGTGELFF.

The V call is TRBV28, the J call TRBJ1-5, with no clear D. The germline CDR1 and CDR2 sequences are MDHEN and SYDVKM. The CDR3 consists of 12 residues. V gave up 6 bases and J gave up 3 bases, with 6 bases separating them. CDR3 coding DNA: TGTGCCAGCAGCCCCGTCAATCAGCCCCAGCATTTT. This encodes CASSPVNQPQHF.

This clone was seen a single time. This chain joins TRBV7-9 and TRBJ1-1; TRBD1 matches 9 bases. The CDR3 covers 17 residues. V shed 5 bases, J shed 4 bases, and the junction held 14 bases outside the gene matches. Germline CDR1 and CDR2: SEHNR and FQNEAQ (reference sequence). The CDR3 DNA reads as TGTGCCAGCAGCGAATCTTCCGGGACAGGGAGGGGCACTGAAGCTTTCTTT. Translation gives CASSESSGTGRGTEAFF.